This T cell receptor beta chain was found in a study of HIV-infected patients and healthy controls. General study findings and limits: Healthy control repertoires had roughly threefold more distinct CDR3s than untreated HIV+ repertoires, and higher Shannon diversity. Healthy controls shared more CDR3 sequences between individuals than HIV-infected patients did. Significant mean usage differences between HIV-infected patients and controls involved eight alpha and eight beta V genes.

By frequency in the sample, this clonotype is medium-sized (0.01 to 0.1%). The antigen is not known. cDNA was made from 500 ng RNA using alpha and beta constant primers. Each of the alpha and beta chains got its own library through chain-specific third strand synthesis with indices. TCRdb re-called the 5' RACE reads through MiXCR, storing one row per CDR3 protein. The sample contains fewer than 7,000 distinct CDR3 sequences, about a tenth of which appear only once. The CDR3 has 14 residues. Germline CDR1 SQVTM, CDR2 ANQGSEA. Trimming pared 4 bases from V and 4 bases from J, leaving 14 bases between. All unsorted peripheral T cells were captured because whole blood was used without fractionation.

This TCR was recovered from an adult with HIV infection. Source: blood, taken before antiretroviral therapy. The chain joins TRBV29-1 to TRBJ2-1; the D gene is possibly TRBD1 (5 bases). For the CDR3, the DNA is TGCAGCGTTGTAGGCAGGGATCGGTACAATGAGCAGTTCTTC. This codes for CSVVGRDRYNEQFF.